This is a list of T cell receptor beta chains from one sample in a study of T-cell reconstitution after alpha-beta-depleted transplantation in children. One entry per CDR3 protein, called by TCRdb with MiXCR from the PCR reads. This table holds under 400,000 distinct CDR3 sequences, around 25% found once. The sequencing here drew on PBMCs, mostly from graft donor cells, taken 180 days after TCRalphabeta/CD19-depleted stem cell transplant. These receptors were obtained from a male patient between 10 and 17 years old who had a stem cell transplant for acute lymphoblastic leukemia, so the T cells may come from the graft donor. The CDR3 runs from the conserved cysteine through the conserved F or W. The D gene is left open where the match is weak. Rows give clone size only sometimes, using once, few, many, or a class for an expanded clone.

cdr3_aa: CATSIGVSYEQYF
cdr3_nt: TGTGCCACCAGCATAGGGGTCTCCTACGAGCAGTACTTC
j_call: TRBJ2-7
v_call: TRBV15
clone_size: .
d_call: .

cdr3_aa: CASSPRRGYSSYEQYF
cdr3_nt: TGTGCCAGCTCACCAAGGAGGGGCTATAGCTCCTACGAGCAGTACTTC
j_call: TRBJ2-7
v_call: TRBV18
clone_size: few
d_call: .

cdr3_aa: CASSFRVVREWYNEQFF
cdr3_nt: TGTGCCAGCAGCTTTCGGGTTGTGCGGGAGTGGTACAATGAGCAGTTCTTC
j_call: TRBJ2-1
v_call: TRBV7-8
clone_size: .
d_call: TRBD2

cdr3_aa: CASSYQGASDTQYF
cdr3_nt: TGTGCCAGCAGTTACCAAGGGGCAAGTGATACGCAGTATTTT
j_call: TRBJ2-3
v_call: TRBV6-5
clone_size: few
d_call: .

cdr3_aa: CATSRLAGLQSPSYEQYF
cdr3_nt: TGTGCCACCAGCAGGTTAGCGGGCCTACAGTCCCCTTCCTACGAGCAGTACTTC
j_call: TRBJ2-7
v_call: TRBV15
clone_size: .
d_call: TRBD2

cdr3_aa: CASSLVFPSLNTEAFF
cdr3_nt: TGCGCCAGCAGCTTGGTATTCCCCTCGTTGAACACTGAAGCTTTCTTT
j_call: TRBJ1-1
v_call: TRBV5-1
clone_size: few
d_call: .

cdr3_aa: CASSLNMVGRWTSGSTMSDEQFF
cdr3_nt: TGTGCCAGCAGCTTAAATATGGTTGGGAGATGGACTAGCGGGAGTACTATGAGCGATGAGCAGTTCTTC
j_call: TRBJ2-1
v_call: TRBV7-3
clone_size: few
d_call: TRBD2

cdr3_aa: CASSFLPYEQYF
cdr3_nt: TGTGCCAGCAGCTTCCTCCCCTACGAGCAGTACTTC
j_call: TRBJ2-7
v_call: TRBV7-8
clone_size: few
d_call: .

cdr3_aa: CASTLRASATDTQYF
cdr3_nt: TGTGCCAGCACCCTAAGGGCTAGTGCCACAGATACGCAGTATTTT
j_call: TRBJ2-3
v_call: TRBV12-3/TRBV12-4
clone_size: .
d_call: .

cdr3_aa: CATSGQGLDTQYF
cdr3_nt: TGTGCCACGTCGGGACAGGGGCTCGATACGCAGTATTTT
j_call: TRBJ2-3
v_call: TRBV15
clone_size: .
d_call: TRBD1

cdr3_aa: CASSLTRPGNTQYF
cdr3_nt: TGCGCCAGCAGCTTGACTAGGCCCGGAAATACGCAGTATTTT
j_call: TRBJ2-3
v_call: TRBV5-1
clone_size: many
d_call: .

cdr3_aa: CATSGQGANYGYTF
cdr3_nt: TGTGCCACCAGCGGACAGGGGGCCAACTATGGCTACACCTTC
j_call: TRBJ1-2
v_call: TRBV15
clone_size: few
d_call: TRBD1

cdr3_aa: CASSPSDTQYF
cdr3_nt: TGTGCCAGCAGCCCTTCAGATACGCAGTATTTT
j_call: TRBJ2-3
v_call: TRBV5-5
clone_size: few
d_call: .

cdr3_aa: CASSVEAGDSYEQYF
cdr3_nt: TGTGCCAGCAGCGTAGAAGCGGGGGACTCCTACGAGCAGTACTTC
j_call: TRBJ2-7
v_call: TRBV9
clone_size: .
d_call: TRBD2

cdr3_aa: CASSSGTSGANTGELFF
cdr3_nt: TGTGCCAGCAGTTCCGGGACTAGCGGTGCGAACACCGGGGAGCTGTTTTTT
j_call: TRBJ2-2
v_call: TRBV12-3/TRBV12-4
clone_size: few
d_call: TRBD2

cdr3_aa: CASCLMSSGSLSYEQYF
cdr3_nt: TGCGCCAGCTGCTTGATGTCCAGCGGGAGCCTCTCCTACGAGCAGTACTTC
j_call: TRBJ2-7
v_call: TRBV5-1
clone_size: .
d_call: TRBD2

cdr3_aa: CASSHQIMGIQYF
cdr3_nt: TGTGCCAGCAGCCACCAGATTATGGGCATTCAGTACTTC
j_call: TRBJ2-4
v_call: TRBV3-1
clone_size: .
d_call: .

cdr3_aa: CASKGLAVPWGTQYF
cdr3_nt: TGTGCCAGCAAAGGTCTAGCGGTCCCCTGGGGGACCCAGTACTTC
j_call: TRBJ2-5
v_call: TRBV12-3/TRBV12-4
clone_size: .
d_call: TRBD2

cdr3_aa: CASRPLDRGQETQYF
cdr3_nt: TGTGCCAGCAGACCTTTAGATCGGGGGCAAGAGACCCAGTACTTC
j_call: TRBJ2-5
v_call: TRBV5-6
clone_size: few
d_call: .

cdr3_aa: CASSLSGWGRKQFF
cdr3_nt: TGTGCCAGCAGTTTATCGGGATGGGGACGCAAGCAGTTCTTC
j_call: TRBJ2-1
v_call: TRBV28
clone_size: .
d_call: .

cdr3_aa: CASRAIVAFFGELFF
cdr3_nt: TGTGCCAGCAGGGCGATAGTAGCCTTTTTCGGGGAGCTGTTTTTT
j_call: TRBJ2-2
v_call: TRBV7-7
clone_size: few
d_call: .

cdr3_aa: CASGLTTGTEAFF
cdr3_nt: TGTGCCAGCGGTTTAACAACGGGCACTGAAGCTTTCTTT
j_call: TRBJ1-1
v_call: TRBV11-2
clone_size: few
d_call: .